This TCR beta chain was sequenced during a study of shared clonotypes between healthy human individuals. Study context: There were three CD4 naive, three CD4 memory, two CD8 naive and one CD8 memory plates per donor. Findings and caveats of the study: Collection of samples was limited to blood; tissue repertoires likely differ. Non-shared clonotypes displayed generation probabilities falling below those of clonotypes present in all four donors.

As for this clone: The target antigen is unknown.

Trimming at V came to 9 bases and at J to 0 bases, leaving 2 bases not matched to a gene. This CDR3 comprises 13 residues. The V gene's germline CDR1 is SNHLY and CDR2 FYNNEI. CD45RA-negative memory and CD45RA+ naive subsets were split from the CD4+ cells. TCRdb's copy holds only in-frame clones and misses some; the assay was immunoSEQ multiplex PCR. The table has over 2 million clones, 90% to 95% seen once. The material sequenced was naive CD4+ T cells sorted from blood. Subset denoted: CD45RA+ positively selected. This sequence originates from a young man in good health. This chain joins TRBV2 and TRBJ2-7; 10 positions agree with TRBD1. The CDR3 nucleotides read TGTGCCAGTCGACAGGGGGCCTCCTACGAGCAGTACTTC. It is translated as CASRQGASYEQYF.